The 3 T cell receptor beta chains in this list originate from one sample, sequenced in a study of shared clonotypes between healthy human individuals. Sequencing was performed with immunoSEQ multiplex PCR; in TCRdb, only in-frame clones are kept and a portion is missing. The sample includes around 1.5 million clones, around 98% of them seen just once. Source material: naive CD4+ T cells sorted from blood. Described subset: CD45RA+ positively selected. These receptors were taken from a man younger than 45 in good health.

Written as DNA, the CDR3 is TGTGCCAGCAGTTCAGAGGGGCGGGAGGATTCAGCCAAAAACATTCAGTACTTC. Its translation: CASSSEGREDSAKNIQYF. V gene TRBV7-3 combines with J gene TRBJ2-4, with 8 positions matching TRBD2. The J segment lost 0 bases and the V segment lost 6 bases, leaving 13 bases of the junction unmatched. Looked up from germline, CDR1 is SGHTA and CDR2 is FQGTGA. The CDR3 runs to 18 residues.

The CDR3 bases are TGCAGCGTTGAAGGGGGGGGTTCCAATGAGCAGTTCTTC. Protein: CSVEGGGSNEQFF. The chain has TRBV29-1 and TRBJ2-1; 7 positions agree with TRBD2. The germline gives CDR1 SQVTM, CDR2 ANQGSEA. V shed 1 base and J 6 bases; nucleotides not matched to a gene: 3. The CDR3 spans 13 residues.

The V call is TRBV27, the J call TRBJ1-5; TRBD1 matches at 9 bases. J lost 9 bases, V lost 8 bases, and 14 bases had no gene match. The CDR3 has 15 residues. Germline loops: CDR1 MNHEY, CDR2 SMNVEV (reference sequence). The CDR3 DNA reads as TGTGCCAGCCGGCTGACAGGGGGTAATTTCGGGCCCCAGCATTTT. As protein: CASRLTGGNFGPQHF.